The 14 T cell receptor beta chains reported below all come from one sample, sequenced in a study of T cell repertoires in cytomegalovirus infection. These receptors are not linked to any known antigen. One entry per CDR3 protein, called by TCRdb with MiXCR from the reads. The sample lists approximately 990,000 distinct CDR3 sequences; roughly 31% were seen once. The sample consisted of cultured CD8+ T cells from PBMCs, taken from culture after CMV antigen stimulation. These receptors were taken from a human donor in good health (CMV status not recorded). Some clones in this sample may be carry-over from other donors' samples.

Notes on this clonotype: One end of the junction varies from germline; a read error may be responsible. The V gene is TRBV7-9, the J gene TRBJ1-2, with TRBD1 as a possible D gene (6 bases). The CDR3 sequence is 16 residues long. CDR1 SEHNR and CDR2 FQNEAQ come from the germline V gene (reference sequence). CDR3 residues: CVSSLRQDPRNYGYTF. The CDR3 DNA reads as TGTGTCAGCAGCTTGAGACAGGACCCCCGGAACTATGGCTACACCTTC.

The chain carries TRBV7-9 and TRBJ2-5, with D tentatively TRBD2 (6 bases). Germline CDR1 SEHNR, CDR2 FQNEAQ (reference sequence). The CDR3 extends over 15 amino acids. Trimming removed 5 bases from V and 1 base from J, with 14 bases in between. The CDR3: CASSPRLGSQETQYF. In nucleotides, the CDR3 is TGTGCCAGCAGCCCAAGACTAGGCAGCCAAGAGACCCAGTACTTC.

J is TRBJ2-5 and V is TRBV7-8; a weak D match, TRBD2 (5 bases). The CDR3 spans 17 residues. Trimming cost V 4 bases and J 5 bases, with 23 bases left between them. CDR1 is SGHVS, CDR2 FQNEAQ, per germline. The CDR3 DNA reads TGTGCCAGCAGCTACTACCTCGGGGAAAGAGCGAGGGAGACCCAGTACTTC. Amino acid sequence: CASSYYLGERARETQYF. Full variable domain (outside the CDR3, taken from reference TRBV7-8 and TRBJ2-5): GAGVSQSPRYKVAKRGQDVALRCDPISGHVSLFWYQQALGQGPEFLTYFQNEAQLDKSGLPSDRFFAERPEGSVSTLKIQRTQQEDSAVYLCASSYYLGERARETQYFGPGTRLLVL.

The rearrangement joins TRBV5-4 to TRBJ1-1; 7 nucleotides line up with TRBD1. The CDR3 covers 12 residues. Germline V lookup: CDR1 SGHNT, CDR2 YYREEE (reference sequence). Trimming removed 4 bases from V and 7 bases from J; junction bases left unmatched: 4. CDR3 protein: CASSNGTVEAFF. The DNA for the CDR3 is TGTGCCAGCAGCAACGGGACAGTTGAAGCTTTCTTT.

This clonotype was seen a few times. V and J are TRBV6-6 and TRBJ2-3; 11 bases are shared with TRBD2. The trim removed 2 bases at V and 4 bases at J, leaving 5 bases unmatched. CDR1 and CDR2 from the germline V gene are MNHNY and SVGAGI (reference sequence). This CDR3 has 16 residues. The CDR3 DNA reads as TGTGCCAGCAGTTACGGAGGTAGCGGGGGGGCAGATACGCAGTATTTT. Protein sequence: CASSYGGSGGADTQYF.

Notes on this clonotype: An end of the junction does not agree with germline; a read error may underlie this. The rearrangement joins TRBV7-7 to TRBJ2-1, with 8 bases aligning to TRBD2. Germline V lookup: CDR1 SSHAT, CDR2 FNYEAQ (reference sequence). CDR3 size: 14 residues. Written as DNA, the CDR3 is TGTGCTAGCAGCCCCGGGAGCGGGGGTAATGAGCAGTTCTTC. Its translation is CASSPGSGGNEQFF.

This clonotype has just a few counts. The chain couples TRBV4-3 to TRBJ1-2; D call uncertain. The CDR3 runs to 18 residues. Germline V gene data show CDR1 as LGHNA and CDR2 as YSLEER. V gave up 0 bases and J gave up 2 bases, with 19 bases separating them. CDR3 coding DNA: TGCGCCAGCAGCCAAGACTTAGAACTGGACCGAACAAACTATGGCTACACCTTC. Its translation: CASSQDLELDRTNYGYTF.

This clonotype came up once. The V gene is TRBV25-1, the J gene TRBJ1-5; TRBD1 aligns across 7 bases. V lost 3 bases and J lost 4; bases outside the gene matches: 9. Germline V gene sequence: CDR1 MGHDK, CDR2 SYGVNS. This CDR3 spans 16 amino acids. CDR3 nucleotides: TGTGCCAGCAGTGACTTCGAGGGGGCAGAAAATCAGCCCCAGCATTTT. It is translated as CASSDFEGAENQPQHF.

Ten or more counts support this clonotype. V usage is TRBV7-2 and J usage is TRBJ2-3, with a tentative D call TRBD1 (5 bases). The CDR3 covers 14 residues. Germline V gives CDR1 SGHTA, CDR2 FQGNSA. V lost 5 bases and J 6 bases, leaving 15 bases between the germline ends. CDR3 sequence: CASSTHRPRDTQYF. The CDR3 bases are TGTGCCAGCAGCACCCACAGGCCTCGGGATACGCAGTATTTT.

The chain combines TRBV12-3 or TRBV12-4 with TRBJ2-5; 8 bases are a match to TRBD1. V shed 1 base and J 3 bases; nucleotides not matched to a gene: 7. This CDR3 region has 16 residues. The CDR3 nucleotides are TGTGCCAGCAGTTTAGTTCCTGACAGGGGAGAAGAGACCCAGTACTTC. Amino acids: CASSLVPDRGEETQYF.

The J gene is TRBJ2-3, the V gene TRBV12-3 or TRBV12-4; 8 bases match TRBD1. The V segment lost 5 bases and the J segment 6 bases; nucleotides outside the gene matches: 7. This CDR3 comprises 14 residues. The CDR3 is CASSTRQGMDTQYF. CDR3 coding DNA: TGTGCCAGCAGTACGCGACAGGGGATGGATACGCAGTATTTT.

The J gene is TRBJ1-5, the V gene TRBV19; 7 bases map to TRBD1. The V gene end was trimmed by 11 bases and the J gene end by 0 bases; junction bases not matched to a gene: 16. The CDR3 is 17 residues long. CDR1 LNHDA and CDR2 SQIVND come from the germline V gene (reference sequence). The DNA for the CDR3 is TGTGCCGGCAACTGGGGGGACAGTCTTTATAGCAATCAGCCCCAGCATTTT. This codes for CAGNWGDSLYSNQPQHF.

This clonotype was observed a handful of times. The chain joins TRBV12-3 or TRBV12-4 to TRBJ2-1; TRBD2 aligns across 12 bases. The CDR3 extends over 14 amino acids. The J segment lost 9 bases and the V segment lost 6 bases, leaving 6 bases of the junction unmatched. The CDR3 reads CASSSSGGAIEQFF. The CDR3 region has the DNA TGTGCCAGCAGCTCTAGCGGGGGGGCGATTGAGCAGTTCTTC.

The chain uses TRBV5-3 and TRBJ2-1; D is ambiguous. TRBV5-3 is recorded as an ORF, its role being uncertain. This CDR3 spans 14 amino acids. V gave up 8 bases and J gave up 6 bases, with 18 bases separating them. The CDR3 reads CASTAQRNLNEQFF. Here the CDR3 DNA reads TGTGCCAGCACTGCCCAACGCAACCTCAATGAGCAGTTCTTC.